This TCR beta chain was documented in a study of blood T cells in healthy people across ages. This CDR3 comprises 14 residues. V was pared by 4 bases and J by 5 bases, with 13 bases between. CDR1 and CDR2 (germline): SGHRS, YFSETQ. A second roughly 7 to 12 cycle PCR used barcoded and J-beta primers. TCRdb reanalysed the 5' RACE reads using MiXCR and keeps one entry per CDR3 protein. This table holds approximately 800,000 distinct CDR3 sequences, around 45% found once. Per sample, a minimum of 6.5 million PBMCs were isolated. The receptor's source is a man older than 75 in good health. The chain couples TRBV5-1 to TRBJ2-4; D might be TRBD1 or TRBD2, each matching 5 bases. Input material: blood. The DNA for the CDR3 is TGCGCCAGCAGCATCGGGGCCGAGGAAAACATTCAGTACTTC. It codes for CASSIGAEENIQYF.